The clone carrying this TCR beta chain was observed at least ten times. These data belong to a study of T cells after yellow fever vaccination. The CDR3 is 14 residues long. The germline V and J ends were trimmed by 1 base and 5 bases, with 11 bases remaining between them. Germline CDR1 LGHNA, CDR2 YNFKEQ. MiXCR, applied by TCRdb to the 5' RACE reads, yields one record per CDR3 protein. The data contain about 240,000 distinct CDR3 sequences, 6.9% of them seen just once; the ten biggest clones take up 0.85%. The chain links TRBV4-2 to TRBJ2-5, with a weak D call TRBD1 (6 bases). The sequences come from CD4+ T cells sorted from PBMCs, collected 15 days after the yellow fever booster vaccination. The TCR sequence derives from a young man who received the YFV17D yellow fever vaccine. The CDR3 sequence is CASSQAARGETQYF. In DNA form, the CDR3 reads TGTGCCAGCAGCCAAGCTGCCAGGGGCGAGACCCAGTACTTC.